The 28 T cell receptor beta chains listed next were all sequenced from one sample in a study of OX40 agonist ivuxolimab in advanced cancers. Produced via immunoSEQ multiplex PCR; TCRdb's table is partial and in-frame only. The table shows around 75,000 clones, with around 92% occurring only once. The input for sequencing was CD4+ or CD8+ T cells sorted from blood, taken in a trial of the OX40 agonist ivuxolimab. These receptors were obtained from an adult with an advanced solid tumor such as melanoma, head and neck, liver or kidney cancer.

This clone was detected a few times. CDR3 in amino acids: CASSRPSPHGYTF. In DNA, the CDR3 is TGCGCCAGCAGTCGTCCTTCACCCCATGGCTACACCTTC. V is TRBV4-1 and J is TRBJ1-2; no clear D gene. CDR3 length: 13 residues. Trimming removed 6 bases from V and 6 bases from J, with 14 bases in between. Germline values: CDR1 MGHRA, CDR2 YSYEKL.

In its sample, this clone was seen a few times. Mismatch with germline at one junction end may stem from a read error. The chain combines TRBV5-1 with TRBJ2-1, with 12 nucleotides matching TRBD2. The length of the CDR3 is 12 residues. From germline, CDR1 is SGHRS and CDR2 YFSETQ. CDR3 residues: CASSPTSGGSIF. The CDR3 DNA reads TGCGCCAGCAGCCCCACTAGCGGGGGGTCGATCTTC.

The CDR3 region is CSVLHENTEAFF. The CDR3 DNA follows: TGCAGCGTGCTACATGAAAACACTGAAGCTTTCTTT. This chain connects TRBV29-1 to TRBJ1-1; no clear D gene. Germline V gives CDR1 SQVTM, CDR2 ANQGSEA. The CDR3 runs 12 residues. Trimming removed 6 bases from V and 2 bases from J, with 10 bases in between.

This chain joins TRBV6-1 and TRBJ2-1, with 10 nucleotides matching TRBD1. Per germline, CDR1 MNHNS and CDR2 SASEGT. The CDR3 loop spans 14 amino acids. V shed 9 bases and J 5 bases; nucleotides not matched to a gene: 7. CDR3 coding DNA: TGTGCCAGTGAACTGACAGGGGGCGACAATGAGCAGTTCTTC. Protein: CASELTGGDNEQFF.

V usage is TRBV28 and J usage is TRBJ2-3; TRBD1 matches at 12 bases. CDR1 and CDR2 (germline): MDHEN, SYDVKM. V shed 7 bases and J 1 base; nucleotides not matched to a gene: 9. There are 17 residues in the CDR3. CDR3 nucleotide sequence: TGTGCCAGCATCGGGACAGGGGGCTCTAAGGGCACAGATACGCAGTATTTT. Protein sequence: CASIGTGGSKGTDTQYF. Combining the CDR3 with reference TRBV28 and TRBJ2-3 gives the whole variable domain DVKVTQSSRYLVKRTGEKVFLECVQDMDHENMFWYRQDPGLGLRLIYFSYDVKMKEKGDIPEGYSVSREKKERFSLILESASTNQTSMYLCASIGTGGSKGTDTQYFGPGTRLTVL.

This chain joins TRBV20-1 and TRBJ1-4; D is unresolved. This CDR3 has 11 amino acids. V was shortened by 5 bases and J by 8 bases, with 9 bases between the two germline ends. In germline, CDR1 is DFQATT, CDR2 SNEGSKA (reference sequence). CDR3: CSALAGEKLFF. CDR3 DNA: TGCAGTGCTTTAGCCGGGGAAAAACTGTTTTTT.

The chain recombines TRBV11-3 with TRBJ2-7, with D tentatively TRBD1 (6 bases). Per germline, CDR1 SGHNT and CDR2 YENEEA. This CDR3 has 14 amino acids. V was pared by 2 bases and J by 6 bases, with 14 bases between. The CDR3 DNA follows: TGTGCCAGCAGCTTACAGGGGCCTATGAGCGAGCAGTACTTC. Residues: CASSLQGPMSEQYF.

J is TRBJ2-3 and V is TRBV7-3; possible D gene TRBD2, 6 bases. CDR1 is SGHTA and CDR2 is FQGTGA in the germline V gene. The CDR3 contains 14 residues. V was clipped by 1 base and J by 6 bases, with 11 bases between them. The CDR3 spells CASSLRDFSDTQYF. CDR3 in DNA: TGTGCCAGCAGCTTAAGGGACTTTTCGGATACGCAGTATTTT.

The V and J genes are TRBV5-1 and TRBJ1-1; D is uncertain. Germline V lookup: CDR1 SGHRS, CDR2 YFSETQ. Trimming took off 0 bases at V and 2 bases at J, with 8 bases between the two ends. The CDR3 is made up of 14 amino acids. This chain's CDR3 is CASSLAAANTEAFF. CDR3 nucleotides: TGCGCCAGCAGCTTGGCCGCAGCTAACACTGAAGCTTTCTTT.

The rearrangement uses TRBV6-5 and TRBJ2-7, with D perhaps matching TRBD2 (7 bases). The V and J ends lost 0 bases and 0 bases respectively, with 12 bases between them. This CDR3 is 16 amino acids long. Germline values: CDR1 MNHEY, CDR2 SVGAGI. The CDR3 DNA is TGTGCCAGCAGTTACTCGGGGGGCGGGGGCTCCTACGAGCAGTACTTC. Translating it yields CASSYSGGGGSYEQYF.

This chain joins TRBV5-1 and TRBJ2-5, with 10 bases matching TRBD2. V lost 0 bases to trimming and J lost 0 bases; unmatched junction nucleotides: 5. This CDR3 contains 17 residues. From germline, CDR1 is SGHRS and CDR2 YFSETQ. The CDR3 nucleotides are TGCGCCAGCAGCTTGGGGCTAGCGGGGGTGTACCAAGAGACCCAGTACTTC. It yields the protein CASSLGLAGVYQETQYF.

This chain links TRBV7-2 with TRBJ2-2, with 7 bases aligning to TRBD1. The length of the CDR3 is 15 residues. J lost 7 bases, V lost 5 bases, and 10 bases had no gene match. Germline V gene data show CDR1 as SGHTA and CDR2 as FQGNSA. CDR3 in DNA: TGTGCCAGCAGCACGCGCAGGGGGTACAGCGGGGAGCTGTTTTTT. It yields the protein CASSTRRGYSGELFF. Based on the CDR3 plus reference TRBV7-2 and TRBJ2-2, the full variable domain is GAGVSQSPSNKVTEKGKDVELRCDPISGHTALYWYRQSLGQGLEFLIYFQGNSAPDKSGLPSDRFSAERTGGSVSTLTIQRTQQEDSAVYLCASSTRRGYSGELFFGEGSRLTVL.

This chain links TRBV18 with TRBJ1-4; the match to TRBD1 covers 9 bases. The germline CDR1 and CDR2 sequences are KGHSH and LQKENI. Germline trimming cut 2 bases from V and 6 bases from J; bases unmatched to any gene: 10. The CDR3 runs to 17 residues. This CDR3 is CASSPLPGQGAYEKLFF. CDR3 nucleotide sequence: TGTGCCAGCTCACCATTACCGGGACAGGGTGCTTATGAAAAACTGTTTTTT.

The gene calls are TRBV2 and TRBJ2-5; D assignment may be TRBD1 or TRBD2 (5 bases each). Near its end, the DNA agrees better with TRBJ2-7, so the J call may be wrong. The CDR3 covers 12 residues. The germline CDR1 and CDR2 sequences are SNHLY and FYNNEI. The CDR3 region is CASGGDSYEQYF. The CDR3 nucleotides are TGTGCCAGCGGGGGAGATTCCTACGAGCAGTACTTC.

This clone has just a few counts. The CDR3 DNA sequence: TGCAGCGTTGAGTCCGGGGTAGTCTACAATGAGCAGTTCTTC. Its translation is CSVESGVVYNEQFF. The J gene is TRBJ2-1, the V gene TRBV29-1; TRBD2 is a possible D gene (5 bases). CDR1 and CDR2 (germline): SQVTM, ANQGSEA. V lost 3 bases and J 3 bases, leaving 12 bases between the germline ends. The CDR3 contains 14 residues.

The genes are TRBV5-1 and TRBJ2-2, with D possibly TRBD2 on 5 matching bases. The CDR3 contains 13 residues. Per the germline V gene, CDR1 is SGHRS and CDR2 is YFSETQ. V was clipped by 1 base and J by 5 bases, with 6 bases between them. This CDR3 reads CASSLSGTGELFF. Here the CDR3 DNA reads TGCGCCAGCAGCTTGTCGGGAACCGGGGAGCTGTTTTTT.

The V and J genes are TRBV7-8 and TRBJ1-5; D call uncertain. CDR1 and CDR2 (germline): SGHVS, FQNEAQ. The CDR3 is 17 residues long. With 5 bases removed from V and 9 bases from J, the gap between germline ends came to 26 bases. CDR3 in DNA: TGTGCCAGCAGCCTAAGGACTGCCAGCCTAATCAGTTGGCCCCAGCATTTT. Protein sequence: CASSLRTASLISWPQHF.

V and J are TRBV6-1 and TRBJ1-2, with a tentative D call TRBD1 (5 bases). Trimming removed 1 base from V and 6 bases from J, with 15 bases in between. CDR1 is MNHNS and CDR2 is SASEGT in the germline V gene. The CDR3 has 15 amino acids. The DNA of the CDR3 is TGTGCCAGCAGTGAAGGGGGGGACCGTGGCAATGGCTACACCTTC. Its translation: CASSEGGDRGNGYTF.

This rearrangement joins TRBV9 to TRBJ1-5, with a weak D call TRBD1 (6 bases). V was cut by 0 bases and J by 0 bases, with 10 bases left in between. CDR1 SGDLS and CDR2 YYNGEE come from the germline V gene. The CDR3 is 16 residues long. CDR3 loop: CASSVGQGSSNQPQHF. The CDR3 nucleotides read TGTGCCAGCAGCGTAGGTCAGGGGAGTAGCAATCAGCCCCAGCATTTT.

The chain carries TRBV2 and TRBJ2-7; 10 bases fit TRBD1. CDR1 is SNHLY and CDR2 is FYNNEI in the germline V gene. V lost 9 bases and J lost 1; bases outside the gene matches: 15. The CDR3 has 17 residues. The CDR3 loop reads CASLKGWTGGLSYEQYF. The CDR3 coding sequence is TGTGCCAGTCTAAAGGGGTGGACAGGGGGACTTTCCTACGAGCAGTACTTC. The full variable domain, its missing parts supplied by reference TRBV2 and TRBJ2-7, is EPEVTQTPSHQVTQMGQEVILRCVPISNHLYFYWYRQILGQKVEFLVSFYNNEISEKSEIFDDQFSVERPDGSNFTLKIRSTKLEDSAMYFCASLKGWTGGLSYEQYFGPGTRLTVT.

The J gene is TRBJ2-3, the V gene TRBV6-6; D possibly uses TRBD1 or TRBD2 (6 bases each). Germline V gene data show CDR1 as MNHNY and CDR2 as SVGAGI (reference sequence). This CDR3 region has 14 residues. V lost 6 bases and J 3 bases, leaving 13 bases between the germline ends. CDR3 nucleotide sequence: TGTGCCAGCAGATGGGGGGCCGGGACAGATACGCAGTATTTT. Its translation is CASRWGAGTDTQYF.

This clone was counted once. CDR3 sequence: CATSREWSSGNTIYF. The CDR3 region has the DNA TGTGCCACCAGCAGAGAGTGGTCTTCTGGAAACACCATATATTTT. This sequence joins TRBV15 and TRBJ1-3, with D unclear. The CDR3 is 15 amino acids. Trimming left V 0 bases short and J 1 base short, with 7 bases between. Per the germline V gene, CDR1 is LNHNV and CDR2 is YYDKDF (reference sequence).

This chain uses TRBV28 with TRBJ2-1; 11 positions match TRBD2. After removal of 9 bases from V and 6 bases from J, the junction contained 7 bases not matched to a gene. The CDR3 runs 14 residues. Germline CDR1 and CDR2: MDHEN and SYDVKM. In DNA form, the CDR3 reads TGTGCCAGTAAACTAGCGGGAGAAGGCAATGAGCAGTTCTTC. Translation: CASKLAGEGNEQFF.

V usage is TRBV6-5 and J usage is TRBJ1-2; the D is unclear. The CDR3 is made up of 12 amino acids. V shed 6 bases and J shed 8 bases, with 13 bases lying between them. Germline V gene data show CDR1 as MNHEY and CDR2 as SVGAGI. CDR3 DNA: TGTGCCAGCAGACAGTGGGGTGGGGGCTACACCTTC. Amino acid sequence: CASRQWGGGYTF.

The J gene is TRBJ2-5, the V gene TRBV5-1, with D possibly being TRBD2 (6 bases). Germline V gives CDR1 SGHRS, CDR2 YFSETQ. Trimming removed 5 bases at V and 0 bases at J, with 14 bases between. The CDR3 sequence is 15 residues long. The CDR3: CASSGEGLYQETQYF. The CDR3 DNA is TGCGCCAGCAGTGGTGAGGGACTTTACCAAGAGACCCAGTACTTC.

The chain carries TRBV5-5 and TRBJ1-4; the D is unclear. Germline lookup yields CDR1 SGHKS and CDR2 YYEKEE (reference sequence). The CDR3 is 14 residues long. The V end lost 4 bases, the J end lost 0 bases, and 7 bases lay between the germline ends. The CDR3 coding sequence is TGTGCCAGCAGCGTCCTAGCAACTAATGAAAAACTGTTTTTT. This gives the protein CASSVLATNEKLFF.

The rearrangement links TRBV2 to TRBJ1-4; D not certain. CDR1 SNHLY and CDR2 FYNNEI come from the germline V gene. This CDR3 is 12 amino acids long. Trimming left V 1 base short and J 13 bases short, with 10 bases between. Here the CDR3 DNA reads TGTGCCAGCAGTGAAGGGCCCGGTTTACTGTTTTTT. It yields the protein CASSEGPGLLFF.

This sequence joins TRBV11-3 and TRBJ2-5; D is possibly TRBD1 or TRBD2 (6 bases each). This CDR3 is 15 amino acids long. Trimming removed 1 base from V and 4 bases from J, with 13 bases in between. Germline assignment: CDR1 SGHNT and CDR2 YENEEA. The CDR3: CASSLGGGGVETQYF. Written as DNA, the CDR3 is TGTGCCAGCAGCTTAGGAGGGGGAGGAGTAGAGACCCAGTACTTC.